This T cell receptor (beta chain) derives from a study of T-cell reconstitution after alpha-beta-depleted transplantation in children. This clonotype occurred many times. Molecular barcoding with unique molecular identifiers was used for the TCRbeta library. TCRdb analysed the PCR reads with MiXCR anew, one entry per CDR3 protein. Here the sample spans around 93,000 distinct CDR3 sequences, more than 7% being singletons. V was trimmed by 5 bases and J by 2 bases, leaving 8 bases between them. This CDR3 has 13 residues. Germline V gene sequence: CDR1 SEHNR, CDR2 FQNEAQ (reference sequence). This TCR derives from a human donor who donated a stem cell graft to a child with congenital amegakaryocytic thrombocytopenia. The material was PBMCs from the stem cell graft donor, obtained from the stem cell graft. The chain links TRBV7-9 to TRBJ2-3; D unclear. CDR3 in DNA: TGTGCCAGCAGCCCCAAAGACACAGATACGCAGTATTTT. It yields the protein CASSPKDTDTQYF.